The rows below give T cell receptor beta chains drawn from one sample of a study of long-term antiretroviral therapy in people with HIV. Some clones are missing from TCRdb's copy, which holds only in-frame ones; the method was immunoSEQ multiplex PCR. There are about 17,000 clones in the sample; just under 80% occur only once, and roughly 13% lies in the top ten. The sample was unsorted PBMCs, taken 0.3 years after starting antiretroviral therapy. Receptor source: a woman between 50 and 59 years old with HIV. The CDR3 runs from the conserved cysteine through the conserved F or W. The order of the fields is CDR3 DNA, CDR3 protein, J gene, CDR3 length, D gene, clone size, V gene. A D gene is named only where the DNA matches it firmly. Size values are once, few and many counts, or a class for expanded clones, and some rows have none.

CDR3nt: TGTGCCAGCAGTCCCCAGGGGGAACCAGAAAAATTGTTTTTT; CDR3aa: CASSPQGEPEKLFF; j_gene: TRBJ1-4; len: 14; d_gene: TRBD1; abundance: NA; v_gene: TRBV27
CDR3nt: TGTGCCAGTAGTGACCCGATTAGGCAACCACTGAACACTGAAGCTTTCTTT; CDR3aa: CASSDPIRQPLNTEAFF; j_gene: TRBJ1-1; len: 17; d_gene: NA; abundance: NA; v_gene: TRBV19
CDR3nt: TGTGCCAGTAGTATTGGGCCTGGAAACACCATATATTTT; CDR3aa: CASSIGPGNTIYF; j_gene: TRBJ1-3; len: 13; d_gene: NA; abundance: few; v_gene: TRBV19
CDR3nt: TGTGCCAGCAGCCATGTCCCGCATGAGCAGTTCTTC; CDR3aa: CASSHVPHEQFF; j_gene: TRBJ2-1; len: 12; d_gene: NA; abundance: once; v_gene: TRBV4-2
CDR3nt: TGTGCCAGCTCACCAGACAGGGGAGGCAATCAGCCCCAGCATTTT; CDR3aa: CASSPDRGGNQPQHF; j_gene: TRBJ1-5; len: 15; d_gene: TRBD1; abundance: few; v_gene: TRBV18
CDR3nt: TGTGCCAGCAACCTACAGGGTAGCACTGAAGCTTTCTTT; CDR3aa: CASNLQGSTEAFF; j_gene: TRBJ1-1; len: 13; d_gene: NA; abundance: once; v_gene: TRBV6-5
CDR3nt: TGTGCCAGCAGTTTTGGGCAGGGCGGCGGGGAGCTGTTTTTT; CDR3aa: CASSFGQGGGELFF; j_gene: TRBJ2-2; len: 14; d_gene: NA; abundance: once; v_gene: TRBV27
CDR3nt: TGTGCCAGCGTACTTAGAGAGACCCAGTACTTC; CDR3aa: CASVLRETQYF; j_gene: TRBJ2-5; len: 11; d_gene: NA; abundance: once; v_gene: TRBV6-1
CDR3nt: TGCAGCGTTGAAAGAGGGGGTGAATCCTCTGGGGCCAACGTCCTGACTTTC; CDR3aa: CSVERGGESSGANVLTF; j_gene: TRBJ2-6; len: 17; d_gene: NA; abundance: NA; v_gene: TRBV29-1
CDR3nt: TGTGCCAGCTCACCAGCCGTACTAGCGACCTACAATGAGCAGTTCTTC; CDR3aa: CASSPAVLATYNEQFF; j_gene: TRBJ2-1; len: 16; d_gene: TRBD2; abundance: NA; v_gene: TRBV18
CDR3nt: TGTGCCAGCAGCTCCGGGACTAGCGGATCAGATACGCAGTATTTT; CDR3aa: CASSSGTSGSDTQYF; j_gene: TRBJ2-3; len: 15; d_gene: TRBD2; abundance: NA; v_gene: TRBV5-6
CDR3nt: TGTGCCAGCAGTAACAGTGAAAATGAGCAGTTCTTC; CDR3aa: CASSNSENEQFF; j_gene: TRBJ2-1; len: 12; d_gene: NA; abundance: NA; v_gene: TRBV6-5
CDR3nt: TGCAGCGTAACCGCCGGGACAGGGTCACCCCTCCACTTT; CDR3aa: CSVTAGTGSPLHF; j_gene: TRBJ1-6; len: 13; d_gene: TRBD1; abundance: NA; v_gene: TRBV29-1
CDR3nt: TGTGCCAGCAGCCCGACAGGGAGGGGCACTGAAGCTTTCTTT; CDR3aa: CASSPTGRGTEAFF; j_gene: TRBJ1-1; len: 14; d_gene: TRBD1; abundance: NA; v_gene: TRBV7-9
CDR3nt: TGTGCCAGCAGCTTAAACGGCCAGCTGGGGGCTTTCTTT; CDR3aa: CASSLNGQLGAFF; j_gene: TRBJ1-1; len: 13; d_gene: NA; abundance: few; v_gene: TRBV7-2
CDR3nt: TGTGCCAGCAGCCCAGGCTCCCAACAGGGGGCATTTGGAAACACCATATATTTT; CDR3aa: CASSPGSQQGAFGNTIYF; j_gene: TRBJ1-3; len: 18; d_gene: TRBD1; abundance: NA; v_gene: TRBV11-3
CDR3nt: TGTGCCAGCGGTGGACCCTATAACACAGATACGCAGTATTTT; CDR3aa: CASGGPYNTDTQYF; j_gene: TRBJ2-3; len: 14; d_gene: NA; abundance: once; v_gene: TRBV9
CDR3nt: TGTGCCAGCACCTCTCAAGGGCTTTATAATTCACCCCTCCACTTT; CDR3aa: CASTSQGLYNSPLHF; j_gene: TRBJ1-6; len: 15; d_gene: NA; abundance: once; v_gene: TRBV5-6
CDR3nt: TGTGCCAGCAGTCGGCAGGAGGGCAAAAACATTCAGTACTTC; CDR3aa: CASSRQEGKNIQYF; j_gene: TRBJ2-4; len: 14; d_gene: NA; abundance: NA; v_gene: TRBV2
CDR3nt: TGTGCCAGCAGTTACCGCCGGGACAGCTCCTACGAGCAGTACTTC; CDR3aa: CASSYRRDSSYEQYF; j_gene: TRBJ2-7; len: 15; d_gene: TRBD1; abundance: NA; v_gene: TRBV6-5
CDR3nt: TGCGCCAGCAGCCGAGAGCGGGGGTCCCTCCAAGAGACCCAGTACTTC; CDR3aa: CASSRERGSLQETQYF; j_gene: TRBJ2-5; len: 16; d_gene: TRBD2; abundance: NA; v_gene: TRBV4-1
CDR3nt: TGTGCCAGCAGTGATCAGAGCGGGGGTGATACGCAGTATTTT; CDR3aa: CASSDQSGGDTQYF; j_gene: TRBJ2-3; len: 14; d_gene: TRBD2; abundance: NA; v_gene: TRBV6-1
CDR3nt: TGTGCCAGCAGCTTGGAGGGATGGCAAGAGACCCAGTACTTC; CDR3aa: CASSLEGWQETQYF; j_gene: TRBJ2-5; len: 14; d_gene: NA; abundance: NA; v_gene: TRBV11-2
CDR3nt: TGTGCCAGCAAGGTGGGCATGAACACTGAAGCTTTCTTT; CDR3aa: CASKVGMNTEAFF; j_gene: TRBJ1-1; len: 13; d_gene: NA; abundance: NA; v_gene: TRBV28
CDR3nt: TGTGCCAGCAGCCCTTCGTCTGGAAACACCATATATTTT; CDR3aa: CASSPSSGNTIYF; j_gene: TRBJ1-3; len: 13; d_gene: NA; abundance: NA; v_gene: TRBV7-9
CDR3nt: TGTGCCAGCAGCTTATCGACTAGCGGGGGGTCGCAGTATTTT; CDR3aa: CASSLSTSGGSQYF; j_gene: TRBJ2-3; len: 14; d_gene: TRBD2; abundance: NA; v_gene: TRBV7-9
CDR3nt: TGTGCCAGCAGTGAGACTAGCGGGGGCACAGATACGCAGTATTTT; CDR3aa: CASSETSGGTDTQYF; j_gene: TRBJ2-3; len: 15; d_gene: TRBD2; abundance: few; v_gene: TRBV2
CDR3nt: TGTGCCAGCAGCCCGACAGGAAGGTGGCAAGAGACCCAGTACTTC; CDR3aa: CASSPTGRWQETQYF; j_gene: TRBJ2-5; len: 15; d_gene: NA; abundance: NA; v_gene: TRBV11-2
CDR3nt: TGTGCCATCAAAGGGACTAGCGGGGCTGACGAGCAGTACTTC; CDR3aa: CAIKGTSGADEQYF; j_gene: TRBJ2-7; len: 14; d_gene: TRBD2; abundance: NA; v_gene: TRBV10-3
CDR3nt: TGTGCCAGCAGGGGTCTAGCGGGGGGGCTGGATACGCAGTATTTT; CDR3aa: CASRGLAGGLDTQYF; j_gene: TRBJ2-3; len: 15; d_gene: TRBD2; abundance: NA; v_gene: TRBV27
CDR3nt: TGTGCCAGCAGCTTGGCCGGATTCAATCAGCCCCAGCATTTT; CDR3aa: CASSLAGFNQPQHF; j_gene: TRBJ1-5; len: 14; d_gene: NA; abundance: NA; v_gene: TRBV5-5
CDR3nt: TGCAGCGTTTCAGGGTGGGGAGGCACTGAAGCTTTCTTT; CDR3aa: CSVSGWGGTEAFF; j_gene: TRBJ1-1; len: 13; d_gene: NA; abundance: NA; v_gene: TRBV29-1
CDR3nt: TGTGCCAGCAGCTCTTTCGAGACCCAGTACTTC; CDR3aa: CASSSFETQYF; j_gene: TRBJ2-5; len: 11; d_gene: NA; abundance: once; v_gene: TRBV7-9
CDR3nt: TGTGCCAGCAGCGTAACTAGCGGGGGTTACGAGCAGTACTTC; CDR3aa: CASSVTSGGYEQYF; j_gene: TRBJ2-7; len: 14; d_gene: TRBD2; abundance: NA; v_gene: TRBV9
CDR3nt: TGTGCCAGCAGCTTAGTCCAGGGTGGAAGGGGAAACACCATATATTTT; CDR3aa: CASSLVQGGRGNTIYF; j_gene: TRBJ1-3; len: 16; d_gene: NA; abundance: NA; v_gene: TRBV7-2
CDR3nt: TGTGCCAGCAGCTTAGACTGGACGGGGACTAACTATGGCTACACCTTC; CDR3aa: CASSLDWTGTNYGYTF; j_gene: TRBJ1-2; len: 16; d_gene: NA; abundance: NA; v_gene: TRBV11-2
CDR3nt: TGTGCCAGCAGCCGATCCCAGGGGGGAAAAGCTTTCTTT; CDR3aa: CASSRSQGGKAFF; j_gene: TRBJ1-1; len: 13; d_gene: TRBD1; abundance: NA; v_gene: TRBV6-5
CDR3nt: TGTGCTAGTGGTTGGGGGGGGACAGGGGGAGCTAATGAAAAACTGTTTTTT; CDR3aa: CASGWGGTGGANEKLFF; j_gene: TRBJ1-4; len: 17; d_gene: TRBD1; abundance: NA; v_gene: TRBV12-5
CDR3nt: TGTGCCAGCAGCTTAAACTACGTGGGCAGGGGCCCCACAGATACGCAGTATTTT; CDR3aa: CASSLNYVGRGPTDTQYF; j_gene: TRBJ2-3; len: 18; d_gene: NA; abundance: NA; v_gene: TRBV7-3
CDR3nt: TGTGCCAGCAGCCACACTAGCGGGGGCTACAATGAGCAGTTCTTC; CDR3aa: CASSHTSGGYNEQFF; j_gene: TRBJ2-1; len: 15; d_gene: TRBD2; abundance: medium-sized; v_gene: TRBV11-2
CDR3nt: TGTGCCAGCAGCTTAGATCAGTTCAACACCGGGGAGCTGTTTTTT; CDR3aa: CASSLDQFNTGELFF; j_gene: TRBJ2-2; len: 15; d_gene: NA; abundance: NA; v_gene: TRBV7-2
CDR3nt: TGTGCCAGCAGCGTTGGCGCTTTGGAATCCTACGAGCAGTACTTC; CDR3aa: CASSVGALESYEQYF; j_gene: TRBJ2-7; len: 15; d_gene: NA; abundance: NA; v_gene: TRBV9
CDR3nt: TGTGCCAGCAGCTTAGTTGCAGCGCCGTACGAGCAGTACTTC; CDR3aa: CASSLVAAPYEQYF; j_gene: TRBJ2-7; len: 14; d_gene: NA; abundance: NA; v_gene: TRBV7-2
CDR3nt: TGCGCCAGCAGCCAAGATCGGGCGCGCGGGGGGGCCGATGAGCAGTTCTTC; CDR3aa: CASSQDRARGGADEQFF; j_gene: TRBJ2-1; len: 17; d_gene: TRBD2; abundance: NA; v_gene: TRBV4-1
CDR3nt: TGCAGCGTTGGGGAACGGATCAATCAGCCCCAGCATTTT; CDR3aa: CSVGERINQPQHF; j_gene: TRBJ1-5; len: 13; d_gene: NA; abundance: NA; v_gene: TRBV29-1
CDR3nt: TGTGCCAGCAGCGCCCCGGGGCAGCGAGGAAATTCACCCCTCCACTTT; CDR3aa: CASSAPGQRGNSPLHF; j_gene: TRBJ1-6; len: 16; d_gene: NA; abundance: few; v_gene: TRBV2